This passage covers 22 T cell receptor beta chains from one sample sequenced in a study of T cells after yellow fever vaccination. A single record per CDR3 protein comes from TCRdb applying MiXCR to the 5' RACE reads. Of 300,000 to 400,000 distinct CDR3 sequences in the sample, approximately 8% are singletons; the top ten hold under 20%. The specimen was PBMCs, collected roughly seven weeks after the first yellow fever vaccination. These receptors came from a man between 18 and 29 years old who received the YFV17D yellow fever vaccine.

This clonotype was seen a few times. The CDR3 sequence is CASSPKGPGELFF. The CDR3 DNA sequence: TGTGCCAGCAGCCCCAAAGGGCCCGGGGAGCTGTTTTTT. This rearrangement joins TRBV14 to TRBJ2-2; no definite D call. This CDR3 spans 13 amino acids. Germline V gene lookup returns CDR1 SGHDN and CDR2 FVKESK. V shed 4 bases and J shed 6 bases, with 9 bases lying between them. Drawing the rest from reference TRBV14 and TRBJ2-2, the complete variable domain is EAGVTQFPSHSVIEKGQTVTLRCDPISGHDNLYWYRRVMGKEIKFLLHFVKESKQDESGMPNNRFLAERTGGTYSTLKVQPAELEDSGVYFCASSPKGPGELFFGEGSRLTVL.

Only a few counts were recorded for this clonotype. The gene calls are TRBV5-1 and TRBJ2-3; no firm D call. From germline, CDR1 is SGHRS and CDR2 YFSETQ. Trimming took 0 bases from V and 1 from J, leaving 9 bases between them. This CDR3 spans 15 amino acids. The CDR3 region has the DNA TGCGCCAGCAGCTTGGCCCAGCTTGGCACAGATACGCAGTATTTT. This gives the protein CASSLAQLGTDTQYF.

V gene TRBV7-9 combines with J gene TRBJ1-6; D remains unclear. V was clipped by 8 bases and J by 14 bases, with 10 bases between them. The CDR3 runs 10 residues. CDR1 is SEHNR, CDR2 FQNEAQ, per germline (reference sequence). The CDR3 sequence: CASSPGALHF. The DNA for the CDR3 is TGTGCCAGCTCTCCCGGGGCCCTCCACTTT.

This clonotype was counted between two and nine times. The J gene is TRBJ2-3, the V gene TRBV20-1; D may correspond to TRBD1 or TRBD2 (6 bases each). V lost 2 bases to trimming and J lost 4 bases, with 13 bases between them. The CDR3 consists of 14 residues. Germline V gives CDR1 DFQATT, CDR2 SNEGSKA (reference sequence). The CDR3 sequence is CSARLGGRPDTQYF. CDR3 in DNA: TGCAGTGCTAGATTGGGGGGCCGGCCAGATACGCAGTATTTT.

The chain is built from TRBV10-2 and TRBJ2-1; no firm D call. V lost 3 bases and J 7 bases, leaving 10 bases between the germline ends. This CDR3 region has 13 residues. The germline V gene has CDR1 WSHSY and CDR2 SAAADI. CDR3 nucleotide sequence: TGCGCCAGCAGTGACTCTGGCGGAAATGAGCAGTTCTTC. Amino acid sequence: CASSDSGGNEQFF.

The chain employs TRBV7-9 and TRBJ2-1, with D possibly TRBD2 on 7 matching bases. The CDR3 consists of 16 residues. Trimming removed 4 bases from V and 7 bases from J, with 20 bases in between. Germline-derived CDR1 and CDR2 are SEHNR and FQNEAQ (reference sequence). The DNA for the CDR3 is TGTGCCAGCAGCTGGGCAACGGGGGGCCACTCTAATGAGCAGTTCTTC. Encoded protein: CASSWATGGHSNEQFF. The whole variable domain, filled in from reference TRBV7-9 and TRBJ2-1, reads DTGVSQNPRHKITKRGQNVTFRCDPISEHNRLYWYRQTLGQGPEFLTYFQNEAQLEKSRLLSDRFSAERPKGSFSTLEIQRTEQGDSAMYLCASSWATGGHSNEQFFGPGTRLTVL.

This clonotype was seen many times. The chain joins TRBV6-5 to TRBJ2-5; possibly TRBD1 or TRBD2 for D (6 bases each). Germline lookup yields CDR1 MNHEY and CDR2 SVGAGI. V lost 4 bases and J 4 bases, leaving 13 bases between the germline ends. The CDR3 is made up of 14 amino acids. CDR3 sequence (DNA): TGTGCCAGCAGTTCTGCGGGACACGGAGAGACCCAGTACTTC. Translating gives CASSSAGHGETQYF.

This clonotype was counted only a few times. The V and J genes are TRBV10-3 and TRBJ2-2; D is perhaps TRBD2 (6 bases). The V end was cut by 7 bases, the J end by 3 bases, with 9 bases between. The CDR3 length is 13 residues. Germline CDR1 ENHRY, CDR2 SYGVKD. CDR3 region: CAIKRGYTGELFF. The DNA of the CDR3 is TGTGCCATCAAACGGGGGTACACCGGGGAGCTGTTTTTT.

The genes are TRBV24-1 and TRBJ2-3, with TRBD1 identical over 10 bases. The ends lost 4 bases at V and 6 bases at J; junction bases unmatched: 3. There are 14 residues in the CDR3. Germline V gene lookup returns CDR1 KGHDR and CDR2 SFDVKD. CDR3 DNA: TGTGCCACCAGTGAGGGACAGGGGATGGATACGCAGTATTTT. The encoded protein is CATSEGQGMDTQYF.

The CDR3 loop is CASSLGLAVKETQYF. In nucleotides, the CDR3 is TGTGCCAGCAGCTTAGGACTAGCGGTGAAAGAGACCCAGTACTTC. The genes are TRBV7-3 and TRBJ2-5; 10 nucleotides match TRBD2. CDR1 and CDR2 from the germline V gene are SGHTA and FQGTGA. The CDR3 spans 15 residues. The V segment lost 2 bases and the J segment 3 bases; nucleotides outside the gene matches: 3.

This clonotype was found a few times. At one end, the junction sequence differs from germline, possibly due to a read error. The chain recombines TRBV12-3 or TRBV12-4 with TRBJ2-3; D possibly uses TRBD1 or TRBD2 (5 bases each). The CDR3 runs to 14 residues. The CDR3 DNA reads TGTGCCAGCAGCTTAGGGACCCCCACAGATACGCAGTATTTT. Residues: CASSLGTPTDTQYF.

V is TRBV5-1 and J is TRBJ1-4; D gene uncertain. From germline, CDR1 is SGHRS and CDR2 YFSETQ. The CDR3 covers 14 residues. V lost 0 bases and J 4 bases, leaving 7 bases between the germline ends. The CDR3 protein is CASSLAGNNEKLFF. For the CDR3, the DNA is TGCGCCAGCAGCTTGGCAGGAAATAATGAAAAACTGTTTTTT.

This clonotype was found a few times. This rearrangement joins TRBV5-1 to TRBJ2-3; a weak D match, TRBD2 (5 bases). The CDR3 contains 17 residues. V was trimmed by 4 bases and J by 1 base, leaving 19 bases between them. The germline V gene encodes CDR1 SGHRS and CDR2 YFSETQ. This CDR3 is CASSTRVVTSRTDTQYF. CDR3 DNA sequence: TGCGCCAGCAGCACGAGGGTAGTCACTTCACGCACAGATACGCAGTATTTT.

The rearrangement links TRBV6-1 to TRBJ2-5; 7 bases are shared with TRBD2. V shed 9 bases, J shed 5 bases, and the junction held 15 bases outside the gene matches. The CDR3 runs to 15 residues. In germline, CDR1 is MNHNS, CDR2 SASEGT. The CDR3 region is CASTGWGGGAETQYF. The CDR3 nucleotides are TGTGCCAGTACAGGTTGGGGGGGAGGTGCGGAGACCCAGTACTTC.

J is TRBJ1-3 and V is TRBV4-1; D is unresolved. V lost 4 bases to trimming and J lost 0 bases, with 13 bases between them. Germline CDR1 and CDR2: MGHRA and YSYEKL. The CDR3 has 16 residues. The CDR3 DNA reads as TGCGCCAGCAGCCTCCTTCCCGGGAGCTCTGGAAACACCATATATTTT. Its protein product is CASSLLPGSSGNTIYF.

This clonotype came up a few times. This chain joins TRBV11-2 and TRBJ1-2, with TRBD1 identical over 7 bases. With V trimmed by 3 bases and J by 8 bases, 9 bases remained unmatched. This CDR3 has 14 residues. In germline, CDR1 is SGHAT, CDR2 FQNNGV. CDR3 bases: TGTGCCAGCAGCTTCGACAGGGCCCGGGAGGGCTACACCTTC. Amino acids: CASSFDRAREGYTF. Looking up the rest from reference TRBV11-2 and TRBJ1-2 gives the full variable domain: EAGVAQSPRYKIIEKRQSVAFWCNPISGHATLYWYQQILGQGPKLLIQFQNNGVVDDSQLPKDRFSAERLKGVDSTLKIQPAKLEDSAVYLCASSFDRAREGYTFGSGTRLTVV.

The chain's CDR3 is CASSFYGEGAYGYTF. As DNA, the CDR3 is TGTGCCAGCAGCTTCTACGGGGAGGGTGCCTATGGCTACACCTTC. The rearrangement uses TRBV7-2 and TRBJ1-2; D unresolved. The length of the CDR3 is 15 residues. Trimming took off 3 bases at V and 4 bases at J, with 15 bases between the two ends. From germline, CDR1 is SGHTA and CDR2 FQGNSA.

The chain joins TRBV30 to TRBJ1-5, with D perhaps TRBD1 (5 bases). The CDR3 has 16 amino acids. Germline assignment: CDR1 GTSNPN and CDR2 SVGIG (reference sequence). V lost 2 bases and J lost 1, with 15 bases in between. CDR3 loop: CAWSLGRDLSNQPQHF. The CDR3, as DNA: TGTGCCTGGAGTTTGGGTCGGGACCTCAGCAATCAGCCCCAGCATTTT.

This clonotype was seen many times. The chain couples TRBV27 to TRBJ1-5; D remains ambiguous. V dropped 1 base and J dropped 6 bases, with 10 bases sitting between them. Germline lookup yields CDR1 MNHEY and CDR2 SMNVEV (reference sequence). CDR3 length equals 14 residues. The DNA of the CDR3 is TGTGCCAGCAGTTTATGGTACAGTCGTCAGCCCCAGCATTTT. This codes for CASSLWYSRQPQHF.

CDR3 bases: TGCGCCAGCAGCGTAGAGGGACAGGGGTTGATGGAGCAGTTCTTC. Protein product: CASSVEGQGLMEQFF. V gene TRBV5-1 combines with J gene TRBJ2-1; TRBD1 agrees at 10 bases. There are 15 residues in the CDR3. Looked up from germline, CDR1 is SGHRS and CDR2 is YFSETQ. With 4 bases clipped from V and 10 bases from J, the junction kept 11 bases outside the gene matches.

The chain couples TRBV5-1 to TRBJ2-3, with 9 bases identical to TRBD2. The V gene end was trimmed by 3 bases and the J gene end by 1 base; junction bases not matched to a gene: 3. Per germline, CDR1 SGHRS and CDR2 YFSETQ. The CDR3 length is 15 residues. The CDR3 spells CASSSTSGRTDTQYF. The CDR3 nucleotides read TGCGCCAGCAGCTCGACTAGCGGACGCACAGATACGCAGTATTTT.

The rearrangement links TRBV6-2 or TRBV6-3 to TRBJ2-7; TRBD1 matches 9 bases. Germline assignment: CDR1 MNHEY and CDR2 SVGEGT. V was pared by 3 bases and J by 6 bases, with 6 bases of the junction left unmatched. This CDR3 spans 14 amino acids. CDR3 coding DNA: TGTGCCAGCAGTTATCGGGGGACAGGGCTCGAGCAGTACTTC. It is translated as CASSYRGTGLEQYF.